The next 24 T cell receptor beta chains were all read from a single sample in a study of tumor-infiltrating lymphocytes in primary liver carcinoma. DNA and RNA were both co-extracted from about 19-30 mg of bulk tissue that had not been sorted. Using a constant-region primer together with ProtoScript II reverse transcriptase, TCR beta cDNA was made from about 500 ng of total RNA. ARM-PCR, slightly modified, supplied the TCR beta libraries through three nested multiplex PCR rounds. Researchers ran the first two PCR rounds for ten to eleven cycles each with TRBV1-TRBV30 forward primers and a C-beta reverse primer. TCRdb redid the calling of the multiplex PCR reads with MiXCR, one entry per CDR3 protein. The sample lists around 80,000 distinct CDR3 sequences, roughly 72% occurring once. Material: tumor-adjacent normal liver tissue. The receptors come from a man between 40 and 49 years old with primary liver carcinoma and hepatitis B virus infection.

This clonotype showed up many times. The CDR3 sequence: CASSGLRELFF. The CDR3 coding sequence is TGTGCCAGCAGCGGACTGAGGGAGCTGTTTTTT. The chain uses TRBV6-2 or TRBV6-3 and TRBJ2-2, with a possible D match to TRBD2 (5 bases). Between the trimmed V and J ends, which lost 6 bases and 9 bases, there was a span of 8 bases. The germline gives CDR1 MNHEY, CDR2 SVGEGT. This CDR3 has 11 amino acids.

At least ten counts were recorded for this clonotype. This chain links TRBV5-6 with TRBJ2-2; 7 bases are shared with TRBD2. The junction had 10 bases not matched to a gene; V was cut back by 4 bases and J by 1 base. CDR1 and CDR2 (germline): SGHDT, YYEEEE. This CDR3 is built from 17 residues. In DNA form, the CDR3 reads TGTGCCAGCAGCCCCCGTCGGGGGGTGATGAACACCGGGGAGCTGTTTTTT. Protein sequence: CASSPRRGVMNTGELFF.

A word on this clonotype: The junction differs from germline at one of its ends, possibly a read error. The CDR3 spells CASIQDLSGELFF. The DNA for the CDR3 is TGTGCCAGCATCCAAGATTTGAGCGGGGAGCTGTTTTTT. The chain is built from TRBV4-2 and TRBJ2-2; D is unclear. The CDR3 is 13 residues long. Germline CDR1 and CDR2: LGHNA and YNFKEQ.

Of note for this clonotype: A much larger clone is a single base away; this may be a read error. The chain recombines TRBV7-9 with TRBJ2-1; D uncertain. V was pared by 5 bases and J by 10 bases, with 9 bases between. CDR3 length: 11 residues. CDR1 is SEHNR and CDR2 is FQNEAQ in the germline V gene (reference sequence). The CDR3 nucleotides read TGTGCCAGCAGCCTAGTGAGCGAGCAGTTCTTC. It codes for CASSLVSEQFF.

This clonotype turned up a few times. No conserved phenylalanine or tryptophan ends this CDR3, so it is likely a read error. The V call is TRBV12-3 or TRBV12-4, the J call TRBJ2-5; 7 bases are shared with TRBD2. CDR3 length equals 13 residues. Losses at the gene ends were 9 bases for V and 4 bases for J; bases not matched to a gene: 8. The CDR3 protein is CASSRSGAETQYL. CDR3 DNA sequence: TGTGCCAGTAGCCGAAGCGGGGCAGAGACCCAGTACCTC.

On this clonotype: The CDR3 does not end in the conserved phenylalanine or tryptophan, so this is likely a read error. The chain employs TRBV6-2 or TRBV6-3 and TRBJ2-1; TRBD2 matches at 10 bases. The CDR3 runs 18 residues. Germline values: CDR1 MNHEY, CDR2 SVGEGT. Trimming took 4 bases from V and 9 from J; bases not matched to a gene: 18. The CDR3: CASSSPASGSVERGEQFS. CDR3 coding DNA: TGTGCCAGCAGTTCCCCGGCTAGCGGGAGTGTAGAGAGGGGTGAGCAGTTCTCA.

The chain links TRBV11-1 to TRBJ1-6, with unresolved D. Germline lookup yields CDR1 SGHAT and CDR2 FQDESV (reference sequence). The length of the CDR3 is 13 residues. The CDR3 is CTSSLKGNSPLHF. CDR3 DNA sequence: TGTACTAGCAGCTTAAAAGGGAACTCGCCCCTCCACTTT.

Comments on this clonotype: A junction end diverges from the germline sequence, so it may reflect a read error. The rearrangement joins TRBV5-6 to TRBJ2-7; no clear D gene. The germline V gene has CDR1 SGHDT and CDR2 YYEEEE. CDR3 length: 15 amino acids. CDR3 nucleotides: TGTGCTAGCAGCCCTGGGTTCGACAATATCTACGAGCATTACTTC. This codes for CASSPGFDNIYEHYF.

Worth noting for this clonotype: A much larger clone lies a single base off, so this may be a read error. The V gene is TRBV5-1, the J gene TRBJ2-3; possibly TRBD1 or TRBD2 for D (5 bases each). The CDR3 sequence is 14 residues long. Germline CDR1 and CDR2: SGHRS and YFSETQ. The ends were cut back, 0 bases at V and 4 bases at J, with 9 bases in the middle. CDR3: CASSLERGSDTQYF. The CDR3 DNA sequence: TGCGCCAGCAGCTTGGAGAGGGGCTCAGATACGCAGTATTTT.

This clonotype was seen only once. A junction boundary mismatches the germline segment, possibly from a read error. The rearrangement joins TRBV4-2 to TRBJ2-3, with 7 bases fitting TRBD2. The CDR3 runs to 16 residues. Germline loops: CDR1 LGHNA, CDR2 YNFKEQ. This CDR3 reads CANSQVLAPRTDTQYF. CDR3 bases: TGTGCCAACAGCCAAGTACTAGCGCCACGCACAGATACGCAGTATTTT.

In the case of this clonotype: The final CDR3 position lacks the conserved phenylalanine or tryptophan, pointing to a likely read error. The rearrangement links TRBV4-1 to TRBJ2-5; 8 nucleotides match TRBD1. Germline CDR1 is MGHRA and CDR2 is YSYEKL. The CDR3 totals 14 residues. The CDR3 region is CISSPSGGGEAQYL. For the CDR3, the DNA is TGCATCAGCAGCCCTTCAGGGGGCGGTGAGGCCCAGTACTTA.

This rearrangement joins TRBV6-1 to TRBJ2-7, with TRBD2 matching over 7 bases. V trimming: 7 bases; J trimming: 5 bases; junction bases outside the gene matches: 11. Per germline, CDR1 MNHNS and CDR2 SASEGT. There are 14 residues in the CDR3. CDR3 sequence (DNA): TGTGCCAGCAATCAAGCGGGACTTGGGCACGAGCAGTACTTC. It is translated as CASNQAGLGHEQYF.

Regarding this clonotype: Given the absence of the conserved phenylalanine or tryptophan at the CDR3 end, a read error is likely. V is TRBV4-2 and J is TRBJ2-3, with a weak D call TRBD2 (6 bases). Per the germline V gene, CDR1 is LGHNA and CDR2 is YNFKEQ. The CDR3 consists of 16 residues. Trimming left V 0 bases short and J 6 bases short, with 16 bases between. The CDR3 DNA reads as TGTGCCAGCAGCCAAGACCGATCGGGAGTAAGGGATACGCAGTATTAT. Its protein product is CASSQDRSGVRDTQYY.

Concerning this clonotype itself: This is likely a read error, given that the CDR3 carries no conserved phenylalanine or tryptophan at its end. The chain is built from TRBV10-3 and TRBJ2-4; a possible D gene is TRBD1 (6 bases). Germline V lookup: CDR1 ENHRY, CDR2 SYGVKD. The CDR3 runs to 17 residues. DNA for the CDR3: TGTGCCATCGGTGAGTCCTCCACAGGGATTGGCAAAAACATTCAGTACATA. As protein: CAIGESSTGIGKNIQYI.

The chain couples TRBV28 to TRBJ1-2; 7 nucleotides match TRBD1. Per germline, CDR1 MDHEN and CDR2 SYDVKM. CDR3 length: 14 amino acids. V was clipped by 7 bases and J by 5 bases; unmatched bases: 10. This CDR3 is CASTSPGTVYGYTF. The CDR3 DNA reads TGTGCCAGCACTTCCCCCGGGACAGTTTATGGCTACACCTTC.

This clonotype has more than one count but fewer than ten. A read error is possible here, since a much larger clone lies one base away. V is TRBV6-2 or TRBV6-3 and J is TRBJ1-2; no firm D call. Germline lookup yields CDR1 MNHEY and CDR2 SVGEGT. Trimming removed 10 bases from V and 2 bases from J, with 17 bases in between. The CDR3 length is 14 residues. CDR3 sequence (DNA): TGTGCCAACAGCTCCGGACCAATGAACTATGGCTACACCTTC. Its translation is CANSSGPMNYGYTF.

Note on this clonotype: Possible read error: a much larger clone is one base away. The V call is TRBV5-1, the J call TRBJ2-7; the match to TRBD2 covers 8 bases. There are 13 residues in the CDR3. The V gene's germline CDR1 is SGHRS and CDR2 YFSETQ. As DNA, the CDR3 is TGCACCAGCAGTATCCAACGGGAGGGCCAGGAGTACTTC. This sequence encodes CTSSIQREGQEYF.

There are a few counts of this clonotype. This chain connects TRBV30 to TRBJ1-1, with unresolved D. The CDR3 sequence is 12 residues long. From germline, CDR1 is GTSNPN and CDR2 SVGIG (reference sequence). Trimming took 8 bases from V and 2 from J, leaving 12 bases between them. For the CDR3, the DNA is TGTGCCCGGAAGGGCGGTAACACTGAAGCTTTCTTT. Translating it yields CARKGGNTEAFF.

Ten or more counts support this clonotype. V gene TRBV9 combines with J gene TRBJ1-1; 8 bases align to TRBD1. Trimming cost V 1 base and J 4 bases; bases outside gene matches: 15. Germline assignment: CDR1 SGDLS and CDR2 YYNGEE. The CDR3 spans 18 residues. The CDR3 reads CASSVNPGQGSSSTEAFF. CDR3 nucleotide sequence: TGTGCCAGCAGCGTAAATCCCGGACAGGGATCAAGTAGCACTGAAGCTTTCTTT.

This sequence joins TRBV10-3 and TRBJ2-7, with 8 bases that match TRBD2. The CDR3 loop spans 15 amino acids. Germline values: CDR1 ENHRY, CDR2 SYGVKD. V trimming: 7 bases; J trimming: 2 bases; junction bases outside the gene matches: 10. CDR3 sequence reads: CAINGSERGTYEQYF. The CDR3, as DNA: TGTGCCATCAATGGGTCTGAGCGGGGGACCTACGAGCAGTACTTC.

V usage is TRBV4-2 and J usage is TRBJ1-1; D call uncertain. CDR3 length: 11 residues. Germline V gene lookup returns CDR1 LGHNA and CDR2 YNFKEQ. The V end was cut by 8 bases, the J end by 7 bases, with 11 bases between. CDR3 region: CASRPGIEAFF. The DNA for the CDR3 is TGTGCCAGCCGCCCGGGAATTGAAGCTTTCTTT.

In its sample, this clonotype was seen a few times. The junction differs from germline at one of its ends, possibly a read error. The chain is built from TRBV11-2 and TRBJ2-5; D call uncertain. The CDR3 is made up of 14 amino acids. The germline gives CDR1 SGHAT, CDR2 FQNNGV. CDR3 DNA sequence: TGCGCCAACAGCTTAGATCGTGGTAAAGAGACCCAGTACTTC. Protein sequence: CANSLDRGKETQYF.

For this clonotype: One end of the junction does not line up with germline, which may come from a read error. The chain recombines TRBV11-2 with TRBJ2-5; TRBD2 might be the D (5 bases). The CDR3 has 13 amino acids. Looked up from germline, CDR1 is SGHAT and CDR2 is FQNNGV. As DNA, the CDR3 is TGTACCAGCAGCTTAGGTGACCGGAGGTCCCAGTACTTC. The encoded protein is CTSSLGDRRSQYF.

This clonotype came up once. This may arise from a read error, as a much more abundant clone is one base away. The chain joins TRBV29-1 to TRBJ2-1; D may correspond to TRBD1 or TRBD2 (5 bases each). Germline values: CDR1 SQVTM, CDR2 ANQGSEA. The CDR3 is 13 amino acids. CDR3 coding DNA: TGCAACGTTGAGGGGCCAGCGAACAATGAGCAGTTCTTC. Protein product: CNVEGPANNEQFF.